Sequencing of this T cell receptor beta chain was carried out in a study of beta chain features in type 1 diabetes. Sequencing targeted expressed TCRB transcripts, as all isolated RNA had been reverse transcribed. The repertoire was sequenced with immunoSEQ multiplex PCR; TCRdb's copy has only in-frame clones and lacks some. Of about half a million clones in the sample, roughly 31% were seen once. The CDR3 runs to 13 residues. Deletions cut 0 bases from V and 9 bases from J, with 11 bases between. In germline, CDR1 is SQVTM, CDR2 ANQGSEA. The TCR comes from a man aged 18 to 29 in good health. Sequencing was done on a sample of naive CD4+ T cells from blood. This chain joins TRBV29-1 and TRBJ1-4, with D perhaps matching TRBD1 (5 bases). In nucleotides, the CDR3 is TGCAGCGTTGAAGAATCTCAGGGCCAAAAACTGTTTTTT. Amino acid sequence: CSVEESQGQKLFF.